The rows below give T cell receptor beta chains drawn from one sample of a study of human T cells and chemical hapten exposure. MiXCR was run by TCRdb on the RACE reads, yielding one entry per CDR3 protein. Found here are 110,000 or so distinct CDR3 sequences, less than 40% of them singletons; the top ten hold roughly 2.5%. The sequences come from whole blood, collected in connection with sensitization to the hapten diphenylcyclopropenone (DPC). The receptors shown here come from a man aged 35 to 55 with alopecia areata. Some clones in this sample may be carry-over from other donors' samples. Both conserved end residues are part of each CDR3. D genes are given only for firm matches. Clone size, where shown, is once, few, many, or a class for clones that have expanded.

D: -
V: TRBV11-2
J: TRBJ1-5
size: many
DNA: TGTGCCAGCAGTTTAGCGGGGAGCAATCAGCCCCAGCATTTT
CDR3: CASSLAGSNQPQHF

D: TRBD2
V: TRBV28
J: TRBJ2-1
size: -
DNA: TGTGCCAGCAGTACTAGCGGGATCCCGGGGAATGAGCAGTTCTTC
CDR3: CASSTSGIPGNEQFF

D: TRBD2
V: TRBV5-1
J: TRBJ2-1
size: -
DNA: TGCGCCAGCAGCTTTAGCGGGAGTTACAATGAGCAGTTCTTC
CDR3: CASSFSGSYNEQFF

D: -
V: TRBV5-1
J: TRBJ2-1
size: once
DNA: TGCGCCAGCAGCTTGTCAGGTCCAGGGAATGAGCAGTTCTTC
CDR3: CASSLSGPGNEQFF

D: TRBD2
V: TRBV7-2
J: TRBJ2-1
size: -
DNA: TGTGCCAGCAGCTTAGTAGGCCTAGCGGGAAAGAATGAGCAGTTCTTC
CDR3: CASSLVGLAGKNEQFF

D: -
V: TRBV20-1
J: TRBJ2-4
size: few
DNA: TGCAGTGCTTTAAGGACAAAGGGGCAAAACATTCAGTACTTC
CDR3: CSALRTKGQNIQYF

D: -
V: TRBV7-2
J: TRBJ1-1
size: once
DNA: TGTGCCAGCAGCTTCCGGGACTTCACTGAAGCTTTCTTT
CDR3: CASSFRDFTEAFF

D: -
V: TRBV11-1
J: TRBJ2-3
size: -
DNA: TGTGCCAGCAGCCGCGTTCTAGCTACAGATACGCAGTATTTT
CDR3: CASSRVLATDTQYF

D: -
V: TRBV7-2
J: TRBJ2-3
size: once
DNA: TGTGCCAGCAGCTTAGTTCCGGACACAGATACGCAGTATTTT
CDR3: CASSLVPDTDTQYF

D: -
V: TRBV18
J: TRBJ2-3
size: few
DNA: TGTGCCAGCTCACCCCAACAGGGCTCCACAGATACGCAGTATTTT
CDR3: CASSPQQGSTDTQYF

D: TRBD2
V: TRBV6-1
J: TRBJ2-7
size: few
DNA: TGTGCCAGCAGTGAACTAGCGGGAGGCCCGATAGGGGAGCAGTACTTC
CDR3: CASSELAGGPIGEQYF

D: TRBD2
V: TRBV7-2
J: TRBJ2-2
size: -
DNA: TGTGCCAGCAGCTGGACTAGCGGGACCGGGGAGCTGTTTTTT
CDR3: CASSWTSGTGELFF

D: -
V: TRBV20-1
J: TRBJ1-5
size: few
DNA: TGCAGTGCTTCCTGGACGGGCGGGTATCAGCCCCAGCATTTT
CDR3: CSASWTGGYQPQHF

D: -
V: TRBV28
J: TRBJ2-6
size: -
DNA: TGTGCCAGCAGTTTACCGAGTGGGGCCAACGTCCTGACTTTC
CDR3: CASSLPSGANVLTF

D: TRBD1
V: TRBV6-2/TRBV6-3
J: TRBJ1-1
size: -
DNA: TGTGCCAGCAGCCGAGGGGACAGGGTGGACACTGAAGCTTTCTTT
CDR3: CASSRGDRVDTEAFF

D: -
V: TRBV25-1
J: TRBJ2-7
size: -
DNA: TGTGCCAGCAGTCCAATAGGGGCACGCGAGCAGTACTTC
CDR3: CASSPIGAREQYF

D: -
V: TRBV27
J: TRBJ1-5
size: -
DNA: TGTGCCAGCAGTTTAATCAGGGCCAGCCAGCCCCAGCATTTT
CDR3: CASSLIRASQPQHF

D: -
V: TRBV5-1
J: TRBJ2-3
size: -
DNA: TGCGCCAGCAGCTTGGGGGTAAGGCTAGCGATCCCAGATACGCAGTATTTT
CDR3: CASSLGVRLAIPDTQYF

D: -
V: TRBV4-3
J: TRBJ2-2
size: -
DNA: TGCGCCAGCAGCCAAGATGGCACCTTGAACACCGGGGAGCTGTTTTTT
CDR3: CASSQDGTLNTGELFF

D: -
V: TRBV6-2/TRBV6-3
J: TRBJ2-4
size: -
DNA: TGTGCCAGCAGTCCATCCAATGACGCGAGTCGCAAAAACATTCAGTACTTC
CDR3: CASSPSNDASRKNIQYF

D: TRBD1
V: TRBV28
J: TRBJ2-3
size: -
DNA: TGTGCCAGCAGTTCCAGTGGACAGGGACGTATTAGCGGTGGGACAGATACGCAGTATTTT
CDR3: CASSSSGQGRISGGTDTQYF

D: TRBD2
V: TRBV20-1
J: TRBJ2-3
size: once
DNA: TGCAGTGCTAGAGATCCCAGCGGGAGAAGCGCTGTTACGCAGTATTTT
CDR3: CSARDPSGRSAVTQYF

D: -
V: TRBV11-3
J: TRBJ2-5
size: -
DNA: TGTGCCAGCAGCTCCGCCGACTTGGAGACCCAGTACTTC
CDR3: CASSSADLETQYF

D: -
V: TRBV5-5
J: TRBJ2-5
size: many
DNA: TGTGCCAGCAGCTTAAAATGGGGTTCCGAGAAGACCCAGTACTTC
CDR3: CASSLKWGSEKTQYF

D: TRBD2
V: TRBV14
J: TRBJ2-3
size: -
DNA: TGTGCCAGCAGCCAACTGACTAGCGGGAGGGCCACCTTACTGACGCAGTATTTT
CDR3: CASSQLTSGRATLLTQYF

D: -
V: TRBV20-1
J: TRBJ1-4
size: -
DNA: TGCAGTGCTAGAGATGGGTTCGGAGCAACTAATGAAAAACTGTTTTTT
CDR3: CSARDGFGATNEKLFF

D: -
V: TRBV7-9
J: TRBJ1-5
size: -
DNA: TGTGCCGGCAGCCCTTCAGCATTACGAGGCAATCAGCCCCAGCATTTT
CDR3: CAGSPSALRGNQPQHF

D: -
V: TRBV24-1
J: TRBJ2-1
size: few
DNA: TGTGCCACCAGTGAAGGGACTTATGAGCAGTTCTTC
CDR3: CATSEGTYEQFF

D: TRBD2
V: TRBV5-1
J: TRBJ2-7
size: -
DNA: TGCGCCAGCAGCCAAACACTAGCGGGAGGCGCCTACGAGCAGTACTTC
CDR3: CASSQTLAGGAYEQYF

D: -
V: TRBV5-1
J: TRBJ1-2
size: -
DNA: TGCGCCAGCAGCCGGGGGGCGGAAGCCGGCTACACCTTC
CDR3: CASSRGAEAGYTF

D: -
V: TRBV24-1
J: TRBJ2-1
size: few
DNA: TGTGCCACCCAAAGTCCGGGAATTGGTGAGCAGTTCTTC
CDR3: CATQSPGIGEQFF

D: -
V: TRBV6-2/TRBV6-3
J: TRBJ2-5
size: -
DNA: TGTGCCAGCACCCTTTGGGGAGAGACCCAGTACTTC
CDR3: CASTLWGETQYF

D: TRBD1
V: TRBV3-1
J: TRBJ1-4
size: -
DNA: TGTGCCAGCAGCCAAAGACAGGGGGGCGTCGAAAAACTGTTTTTT
CDR3: CASSQRQGGVEKLFF

D: -
V: TRBV7-2
J: TRBJ2-1
size: few
DNA: TGTGCCAGCAGCTCCTGGGTAGCGGTCTACAATGAGCAGTTCTTC
CDR3: CASSSWVAVYNEQFF

D: TRBD1
V: TRBV12-3/TRBV12-4
J: TRBJ1-5
size: few
DNA: TGTGCCAGCAGTTTAGGGACAGGGCAAGGGCAGCCCCAGCATTTT
CDR3: CASSLGTGQGQPQHF

D: -
V: TRBV7-7
J: TRBJ1-1
size: -
DNA: TGTGCTAGCAGCGTCGTTGGGGGGGGGGCGAACACTGAAGCTTTCTTT
CDR3: CASSVVGGGANTEAFF

D: TRBD1
V: TRBV20-1
J: TRBJ2-3
size: -
DNA: TGCAGTGCTGCACAGGGGGCTGGGGCAGATACGCAGTATTTT
CDR3: CSAAQGAGADTQYF

D: TRBD2
V: TRBV7-9
J: TRBJ2-1
size: -
DNA: TGTGCCAGCAGCGAGGGGACTAGCGGGAGTATAGATGAGCAGTTCTTC
CDR3: CASSEGTSGSIDEQFF

D: TRBD2
V: TRBV28
J: TRBJ2-2
size: few
DNA: TGTGCCAGCAGTTTCACTAGCGGGCTCTCCACCGGGGAGCTGTTTTTT
CDR3: CASSFTSGLSTGELFF

D: -
V: TRBV12-3/TRBV12-4
J: TRBJ1-5
size: -
DNA: TGTGCCAGCAATCCGGCGGGGGTGAATCAGCCCCAGCATTTT
CDR3: CASNPAGVNQPQHF

D: -
V: TRBV2
J: TRBJ2-1
size: -
DNA: TGTGCCAGCAGTGGAACTACATGGGATGAGCAGTTCTTC
CDR3: CASSGTTWDEQFF

D: -
V: TRBV18
J: TRBJ2-3
size: -
DNA: TGTGCCAGCTCCCCCGGACAGTACACAGATACGCAGTATTTT
CDR3: CASSPGQYTDTQYF

D: TRBD1
V: TRBV5-1
J: TRBJ2-7
size: -
DNA: TGCGCCAGCAGCCGGACAGGGGGCAACTACGAGCAGTACTTC
CDR3: CASSRTGGNYEQYF

D: -
V: TRBV5-1
J: TRBJ2-3
size: many
DNA: TGCGCCAGCAGCTTGGCCACCACAGATACGCAGTATTTT
CDR3: CASSLATTDTQYF

D: -
V: TRBV24-1
J: TRBJ1-1
size: -
DNA: TGTGCCACCAGTGGAGTGGGGGGCGGGACTGAAGCTTTCTTT
CDR3: CATSGVGGGTEAFF

D: -
V: TRBV27
J: TRBJ2-6
size: -
DNA: TGTGCCAGCGGTCGGGCAGGGGTAGTTGGGGCCAACGTCCTGACTTTC
CDR3: CASGRAGVVGANVLTF

D: TRBD1
V: TRBV27
J: TRBJ1-2
size: few
DNA: TGTGCCAGCAGTCCATATAGGGGGCATGGCTACACCTTC
CDR3: CASSPYRGHGYTF

D: -
V: TRBV7-8
J: TRBJ2-3
size: -
DNA: TGTGCCAGCAGCCCCGCGGGAGATACGCAGTATTTT
CDR3: CASSPAGDTQYF

D: -
V: TRBV2
J: TRBJ1-1
size: -
DNA: TGTGCCAGCAGTGAACAGGGCTGGGAAGCTTTCTTT
CDR3: CASSEQGWEAFF

D: TRBD1
V: TRBV7-2
J: TRBJ1-2
size: -
DNA: TGTGCCAGCAGCTTAAAGGGGGCACAATATGGCTACACCTTC
CDR3: CASSLKGAQYGYTF